The 22 T cell receptor beta chains presented below share a single source sample, sequenced in a study of T cells in Graves' hyperthyroidism and ophthalmopathy. Amplification yielded TCR beta CDR3 regions, with RNA transcripts as the source. First-round RT-PCR of the TCR CDR3 relied on the HTBI primer set. TCRdb redid the calling of the multiplex PCR reads with MiXCR, one entry per CDR3 protein. In the table there are 650,000 to 750,000 distinct CDR3 sequences, 12% to 15% of which are singletons. Sequencing was carried out using blood. Receptor source: a woman aged 18 to 35 with Graves' hyperthyroidism.

This clonotype occurred many times. The CDR3 protein is CASSVAPDPSVGEQYF. Here the CDR3 DNA reads TGTGCCAGCAGCGTAGCACCTGATCCGTCCGTAGGGGAGCAGTACTTC. This sequence joins TRBV9 and TRBJ2-7; no reliable D call. Between the trimmed V and J ends, which lost 0 bases and 7 bases, there was a span of 20 bases. The germline V gene encodes CDR1 SGDLS and CDR2 YYNGEE. This CDR3 comprises 16 residues.

This clonotype showed up many times. This chain joins TRBV20-1 and TRBJ2-3; 8 nucleotides line up with TRBD2. This CDR3 contains 19 residues. Per germline, CDR1 DFQATT and CDR2 SNEGSKA (reference sequence). With V trimmed by 2 bases and J by 0 bases, 16 bases remained unmatched. The CDR3 DNA reads TGCAGTGCTAGACCGGCATCCGGGACTAGAAAAATTAGCACAGATACGCAGTATTTT. Protein product: CSARPASGTRKISTDTQYF.

This clonotype appeared many times. Written as DNA, the CDR3 is TGTGCCAGCAGTTTGGCGGGTCTGGCTGAAGCTTTCTTT. It encodes CASSLAGLAEAFF. The chain links TRBV12-3 or TRBV12-4 to TRBJ1-1, with D unclear. The CDR3 extends over 13 amino acids. V was shortened by 3 bases and J by 6 bases, with 11 bases between the two germline ends.

This clonotype showed up many times. The J gene is TRBJ2-7, the V gene TRBV10-3; 7 bases match TRBD2. Germline V gene sequence: CDR1 ENHRY, CDR2 SYGVKD. The CDR3 covers 15 residues. Unmatched junction bases numbered 9, after V lost 5 bases and J lost 2 bases. The CDR3: CAISTRTGGPYEQYF. CDR3 coding DNA: TGTGCCATCAGTACCCGCACGGGAGGACCCTACGAGCAGTACTTC.

J is TRBJ2-3 and V is TRBV4-1; 13 bases match TRBD2. The CDR3 sequence is 17 residues long. From germline, CDR1 is MGHRA and CDR2 YSYEKL. J was trimmed by 5 bases and V by 0 bases; bases with no gene match: 5. The CDR3, as DNA: TGCGCCAGCAGCCAAGAACCCGGACTAGCGGGAGTAGATACGCAGTATTTT. This gives the protein CASSQEPGLAGVDTQYF.

This clonotype was counted ten times or more. The chain recombines TRBV28 with TRBJ1-6, with a tentative D call TRBD1 (6 bases). The CDR3 totals 14 residues. V dropped 2 bases and J dropped 7 bases, with 9 bases sitting between them. Germline values: CDR1 MDHEN, CDR2 SYDVKM. This chain's CDR3 is CASSLTGANSPLHF. CDR3 nucleotide sequence: TGTGCCAGCAGTTTAACGGGGGCGAATTCACCCCTCCACTTT.

This clonotype was found many times. The chain combines TRBV6-5 with TRBJ2-2; a possible D gene is TRBD2 (5 bases). The CDR3 is made up of 16 amino acids. Trimming cost V 0 bases and J 5 bases, with 13 bases left between them. The germline V gene encodes CDR1 MNHEY and CDR2 SVGAGI. The CDR3 reads CASSYSIGISTGELFF. The CDR3 region has the DNA TGTGCCAGCAGTTACTCGATCGGGATTTCAACCGGGGAGCTGTTTTTT.

This rearrangement joins TRBV11-2 to TRBJ2-4, with 9 bases matching TRBD2. The V and J ends lost 3 bases and 5 bases, in that order; junction bases with no gene match: 2. This CDR3 has 14 residues. Looked up from germline, CDR1 is SGHAT and CDR2 is FQNNGV. The CDR3 region has the DNA TGTGCCAGCAGCTTTCTAGCGGGGCAAAACATTCAGTACTTC. Encoded protein: CASSFLAGQNIQYF. Complete variable domain (other parts from reference TRBV11-2 and TRBJ2-4): EAGVAQSPRYKIIEKRQSVAFWCNPISGHATLYWYQQILGQGPKLLIQFQNNGVVDDSQLPKDRFSAERLKGVDSTLKIQPAKLEDSAVYLCASSFLAGQNIQYFGAGTRLSVL.

This clonotype was observed many times. The rearrangement joins TRBV7-3 to TRBJ2-1, with 12 bases that match TRBD2. The J segment lost 0 bases and the V segment lost 5 bases, leaving 11 bases of the junction unmatched. There are 19 residues in the CDR3. Germline V lookup: CDR1 SGHTA, CDR2 FQGTGA. CDR3 protein: CASSLAGGPRPNSYNEQFF. The CDR3 DNA follows: TGTGCCAGCAGCCTAGCGGGAGGGCCTAGACCGAACTCCTACAATGAGCAGTTCTTC.

This clonotype appeared many times. The CDR3 DNA reads TGTGCCAGCAGCCAAGCGGGGCTAAGCACAGATACGCAGTATTTT. This encodes CASSQAGLSTDTQYF. The gene calls are TRBV3-1 and TRBJ2-3; either TRBD1 or TRBD2 may fit D (5 bases each). V dropped 1 base and J dropped 0 bases, with 8 bases sitting between them. Germline CDR1 is LGHDT and CDR2 is YNNKEL (reference sequence). The CDR3 runs to 15 residues.

Ten or more counts support this clonotype. The chain combines TRBV6-1 with TRBJ2-7; D possibly matches TRBD1 or TRBD2 (6 bases each). This CDR3 contains 14 residues. With 5 bases removed from V and 1 base from J, the gap between germline ends came to 12 bases. Germline V CDR1 and CDR2: MNHNS, SASEGT. The CDR3 here is CASSSGAASYEQYF. The CDR3 bases are TGTGCCAGCAGTTCGGGGGCAGCTTCCTACGAGCAGTACTTC.

The rearrangement joins TRBV10-2 to TRBJ2-1, with a possible D match to TRBD1 (6 bases). Germline V gene data show CDR1 as WSHSY and CDR2 as SAAADI. The CDR3 extends over 13 amino acids. Deletions cut 7 bases from V and 7 bases from J, with 14 bases between. CDR3 loop: CASIGWGRNEQFF. The CDR3 DNA reads TGCGCCAGCATCGGATGGGGGCGGAATGAGCAGTTCTTC.

This chain links TRBV19 with TRBJ2-1; D might be TRBD1 (6 bases). V lost 3 bases, J lost 4 bases, and 13 bases lay in between. There are 15 residues in the CDR3. The germline gives CDR1 LNHDA, CDR2 SQIVND (reference sequence). This CDR3 is CASSISLGAYNEQFF. CDR3 bases: TGTGCCAGTAGTATTTCGCTGGGGGCTTACAATGAGCAGTTCTTC.

The CDR3 DNA sequence: TGTGCCAGCAGCTTGGTAGGGGCATCTGGGGCCAACGTCCTGACTTTC. This gives the protein CASSLVGASGANVLTF. The chain combines TRBV5-4 with TRBJ2-6, with D possibly matching TRBD1 (5 bases). CDR3 length equals 16 residues. Trimming left V 0 bases short and J 1 base short, with 8 bases between. In germline, CDR1 is SGHNT, CDR2 YYREEE (reference sequence).

In this sample, this clonotype turned up a few times. The final CDR3 position lacks the conserved phenylalanine or tryptophan, pointing to a likely read error. The chain has TRBV20-1 and TRBJ2-7; unclear D gene. V lost 1 base to trimming and J lost 4 bases, with 2 bases between them. The CDR3 consists of 10 residues. Germline CDR1 and CDR2: DFQATT and SNEGSKA (reference sequence). CDR3 sequence: CSARGYEQYL. The CDR3 DNA reads TGCAGTGCTAGAGGTTACGAGCAGTACCTC.

This clonotype was seen a few times. V gene TRBV4-3 combines with J gene TRBJ1-1; D remains ambiguous. Trimming took off 0 bases at V and 0 bases at J, with 8 bases between the two ends. The CDR3 runs 15 residues. Germline-derived CDR1 and CDR2 are LGHNA and YSLEER. The CDR3 sequence is CASSQDERLNTEAFF. CDR3 bases: TGCGCCAGCAGCCAAGATGAGAGGCTGAACACTGAAGCTTTCTTT.

This clonotype was counted once. Compared with germline, one end of the junction differs, possibly owing to a read error. This chain uses TRBV29-1 with TRBJ2-1; D is ambiguous. Germline CDR1 SQVTM, CDR2 ANQGSEA. CDR3 length equals 14 residues. Here the CDR3 reads CSVVGLSSCNEQFF. The CDR3 nucleotides are TGCAGCGTTGTAGGCCTCAGCTCCTGCAATGAGCAGTTCTTC.

This chain uses TRBV6-1 with TRBJ2-5; either TRBD1 or TRBD2 may fit D (7 bases each). The ends were cut back, 3 bases at V and 7 bases at J, with 15 bases in the middle. Germline CDR1 and CDR2: MNHNS and SASEGT. The CDR3 totals 14 residues. CDR3 DNA: TGTGCCAGCAGTGACTGGGAGGGGGCAGTGACCCAGTACTTC. As protein: CASSDWEGAVTQYF.

This clonotype was observed many times. V and J are TRBV11-2 and TRBJ2-3; 7 bases are shared with TRBD1. There are 17 residues in the CDR3. Germline V gene data show CDR1 as SGHAT and CDR2 as FQNNGV. Trimming took 5 bases from V and 1 from J; bases not matched to a gene: 12. The chain's CDR3 is CASSRTGAWFGTDTQYF. Here the CDR3 DNA reads TGTGCCAGCAGCCGTACAGGGGCATGGTTCGGCACAGATACGCAGTATTTT.

This clonotype has only a few counts. This chain joins TRBV6-2 or TRBV6-3 and TRBJ2-5; D unresolved. V lost 2 bases to trimming and J lost 2 bases, with 9 bases between them. CDR1 is MNHEY, CDR2 SVGEGT, per germline. This CDR3 has 14 amino acids. For the CDR3, the DNA is TGTGCCAGCAGTTACGTGGGGATGCAAGAGACCCAGTACTTC. This sequence encodes CASSYVGMQETQYF.

A few counts support this clonotype. An end of the junction differs from the germline gene, which may be a read error. This chain links TRBV7-9 with TRBJ1-2, with D possibly TRBD1 on 6 matching bases. The CDR3 runs to 14 residues. CDR1 and CDR2 from the germline V gene are SEHNR and FQNEAQ (reference sequence). In DNA, the CDR3 is TGTGCCAGCAGTTTAGGGCGGGTACAGGGCGGCTACACCTTC. This encodes CASSLGRVQGGYTF.

This clonotype was seen at least ten times. The CDR3 sequence: CASSEDRSYEQYF. CDR3 in DNA: TGTGCCAGCAGTGAAGACAGATCCTACGAGCAGTACTTC. The chain has TRBV2 and TRBJ2-7, with D unclear. This CDR3 has 13 residues. Trimming cost V 1 base and J 1 base, with 5 bases left between them. The germline V gene has CDR1 SNHLY and CDR2 FYNNEI.